A single T cell receptor (beta chain) is shown here with its context. What it recognizes is unknown. This sample stems from a study of Ad26.COV2.S vaccination and SARS-CoV-2 variants. Study outcomes and limitations: The TCR breadth and depth analyses may have produced an underestimate of total T cell responses.

Sample treatment: about 20 received Ad26.COV2.S at low or high dose, single or two shots; 5 received placebo; per-sample allocation not given. Collection of the samples took place on day 63 after the first injection of vaccine or placebo. Immunization relied on an Ad26 vector, which expressed Wuhan-strain SARS-CoV-2 spike. Profiled with immunoSEQ multiplex PCR; TCRdb holds only in-frame clones, not every one. The top ten hold 1.5% to 2.5% of the sample, which has around 320,000 clones, around 84% seen once. The CDR3 has 15 amino acids. V was pared by 4 bases and J by 6 bases, with 9 bases of the junction left unmatched. Germline values: CDR1 MGHDK, CDR2 SYGVNS.

The TCR originated in a person between 18 and 60 years old who received the Ad26.COV2.S COVID-19 vaccine or a placebo. The sample here was peripheral blood, taken in a trial of Ad26.COV2.S vaccine versus placebo. The chain links TRBV25-1 to TRBJ2-1; TRBD1 agrees at 7 bases. The DNA for the CDR3 is TGTGCCAGCAGTGTACAGGGGTCGAGTACCAATGAGCAGTTCTTC. Encoded protein: CASSVQGSSTNEQFF.